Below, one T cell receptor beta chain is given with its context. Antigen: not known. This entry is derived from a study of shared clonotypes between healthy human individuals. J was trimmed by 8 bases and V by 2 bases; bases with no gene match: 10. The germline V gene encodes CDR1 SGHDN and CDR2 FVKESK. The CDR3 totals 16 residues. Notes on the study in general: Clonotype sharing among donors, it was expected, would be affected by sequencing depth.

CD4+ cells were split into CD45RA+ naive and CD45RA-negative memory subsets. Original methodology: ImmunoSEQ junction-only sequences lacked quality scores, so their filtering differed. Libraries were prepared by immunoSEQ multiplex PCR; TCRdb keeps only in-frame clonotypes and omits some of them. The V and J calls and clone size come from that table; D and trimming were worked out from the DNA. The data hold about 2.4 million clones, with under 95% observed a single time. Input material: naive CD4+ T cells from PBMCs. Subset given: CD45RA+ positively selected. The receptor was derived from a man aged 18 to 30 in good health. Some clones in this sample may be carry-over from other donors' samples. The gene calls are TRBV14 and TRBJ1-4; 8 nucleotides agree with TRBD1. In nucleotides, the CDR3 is TGTGCCAGCAGCCAATTTTACAGGGGGGCAAAGGAAAAACTGTTTTTT. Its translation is CASSQFYRGAKEKLFF.